A single sample is the source of the 22 T cell receptor beta chains below, sequenced in a study of T-cell reconstitution after alpha-beta-depleted transplantation in children. Unique molecular identifiers were used in preparing the TCRbeta library. From the PCR reads, TCRdb called clonotypes with MiXCR, one entry per CDR3 protein. The profile covers approximately 89,000 distinct CDR3 sequences, with around 15% appearing a single time and less than 20% taken by the ten largest. Here the sequenced sample was PBMCs, mostly from graft donor cells, taken 180 days after TCRalphabeta/CD19-depleted stem cell transplant. The receptors shown here come from a male patient under 10 years old who had a stem cell transplant for acute lymphoblastic leukemia, so the T cells may come from the graft donor.

This clonotype was detected only a few times. The chain employs TRBV3-1 and TRBJ2-7; 7 bases line up with TRBD1. V was pared by 3 bases and J by 3 bases, with 2 bases of the junction left unmatched. Germline lookup yields CDR1 LGHDT and CDR2 YNNKEL (reference sequence). The CDR3 has 13 amino acids. Written as DNA, the CDR3 is TGTGCCAGCAGCCACCGGGACAGCTACGAGCAGTACTTC. Translation: CASSHRDSYEQYF.

In this sample, this clonotype turned up a few times. The rearrangement joins TRBV4-3 to TRBJ2-1; D gene uncertain. The CDR3 loop spans 13 amino acids. Between the trimmed V and J ends, which lost 2 bases and 3 bases, there was a span of 5 bases. The germline V gene has CDR1 LGHNA and CDR2 YSLEER. Here the CDR3 reads CASSQLDYNEQFF. CDR3 sequence (DNA): TGCGCCAGCAGCCAACTGGACTACAATGAGCAGTTCTTC.

This clonotype was picked up a small number of times. The DNA of the CDR3 is TGTGCCAGCAGTTACTCGGCCAGCGGACCTTATAATTCACCCCTCCACTTT. Its translation: CASSYSASGPYNSPLHF. The chain uses TRBV6-5 and TRBJ1-6; D unresolved. Per germline, CDR1 MNHEY and CDR2 SVGAGI. This CDR3 is 17 amino acids long. V gave up 0 bases and J gave up 4 bases, with 13 bases separating them.

The chain joins TRBV7-9 to TRBJ2-7; D may be TRBD1 (6 bases). Germline CDR1 reads SEHNR; CDR2 reads FQNEAQ (reference sequence). The CDR3 totals 12 residues. With 5 bases removed from V and 3 bases from J, the gap between germline ends came to 8 bases. DNA for the CDR3: TGTGCCAGCAGCACACAGGGCTACGAGCAGTACTTC. It is translated as CASSTQGYEQYF.

The chain combines TRBV7-8 with TRBJ1-2, with a weak D call TRBD1 (6 bases). With 0 bases removed from V and 7 bases from J, the gap between germline ends came to 12 bases. Germline V gene data show CDR1 as SGHVS and CDR2 as FQNEAQ. This CDR3 has 14 amino acids. In DNA form, the CDR3 reads TGTGCCAGCAGCTTAGCGCTCGGGGGCCGTGGCTACACCTTC. Protein sequence: CASSLALGGRGYTF.

CDR3: CASSSGLAYNEQFF. In DNA form, the CDR3 reads TGTGCCAGCAGTTCGGGACTAGCCTACAATGAGCAGTTCTTC. The chain carries TRBV12-3 or TRBV12-4 and TRBJ2-1; 8 bases agree with TRBD2. The length of the CDR3 is 14 residues. After removal of 4 bases from V and 2 bases from J, the junction contained 1 base not matched to a gene.

This chain uses TRBV20-1 with TRBJ1-4; TRBD1 agrees at 11 bases. This CDR3 region has 16 residues. Per germline, CDR1 DFQATT and CDR2 SNEGSKA (reference sequence). The junction had 12 bases not matched to a gene; V was cut back by 4 bases and J by 8 bases. In nucleotides, the CDR3 is TGCAGTGCTATAGGGCCCCCCGGGACAGGGGGGGAAAAACTGTTTTTT. Translation gives CSAIGPPGTGGEKLFF.

This clonotype was observed a few times. J is TRBJ1-1 and V is TRBV25-1, with D unclear. This CDR3 contains 11 residues. CDR1 is MGHDK, CDR2 SYGVNS, per germline. Trimming took 7 bases from V and 11 from J, leaving 14 bases between them. CDR3 DNA sequence: TGTGCCAGCATGTTTCATTTGGAGGCTTTCTTT. As protein: CASMFHLEAFF.

The chain carries TRBV19 and TRBJ1-2, with D tentatively TRBD1 (5 bases). V dropped 9 bases and J dropped 7 bases, with 18 bases sitting between them. This CDR3 region has 13 residues. Germline V CDR1 and CDR2: LNHDA, SQIVND (reference sequence). CDR3 nucleotides: TGTGCCAGAAAAGAGAGGGGCTTTCCTGGCTACACCTTC. Encoded protein: CARKERGFPGYTF.

This rearrangement joins TRBV18 to TRBJ1-5; the D is unclear. CDR1 is KGHSH, CDR2 LQKENI, per germline. This CDR3 spans 14 amino acids. V was shortened by 3 bases and J by 4 bases, with 10 bases between the two germline ends. CDR3 sequence (DNA): TGTGCCAGCTCACCGACGGTTATTAATCAGCCCCAGCATTTT. This translates into CASSPTVINQPQHF.

This clonotype qualifies as medium-sized. This chain uses TRBV20-1 with TRBJ2-1; D is unresolved. Germline V gene sequence: CDR1 DFQATT, CDR2 SNEGSKA (reference sequence). The CDR3 is made up of 13 amino acids. V dropped 7 bases and J dropped 6 bases, with 16 bases sitting between them. The CDR3 reads CSVENTNLNEQFF. The CDR3 DNA follows: TGCAGTGTCGAAAACACAAACCTCAATGAGCAGTTCTTC.

The chain couples TRBV19 to TRBJ1-4; unclear D gene. This CDR3 spans 18 amino acids. Trimming took off 1 base at V and 0 bases at J, with 15 bases between the two ends. Germline lookup yields CDR1 LNHDA and CDR2 SQIVND (reference sequence). The CDR3 is CASSIGLGSRATNEKLFF. The CDR3 coding sequence is TGTGCCAGTAGTATAGGTCTAGGGAGCAGAGCAACTAATGAAAAACTGTTTTTT.

This clonotype was found once. DNA for the CDR3: TGCGCCAGCCGGCCCACTCCCTCCTACGAGCAGTACTTC. Encoded protein: CASRPTPSYEQYF. This chain links TRBV5-1 with TRBJ2-7; no reliable D call. CDR1 and CDR2 (germline): SGHRS, YFSETQ. Trimming removed 7 bases at V and 0 bases at J, with 11 bases between. The CDR3 consists of 13 residues.

The chain uses TRBV7-9 and TRBJ2-6; D gene uncertain. The germline V gene has CDR1 SEHNR and CDR2 FQNEAQ (reference sequence). The CDR3 covers 15 residues. Trimming took 6 bases from V and 2 from J, leaving 11 bases between them. The CDR3 sequence: CASSATRAGANVLTF. CDR3 in DNA: TGTGCCAGCAGTGCGACACGGGCTGGGGCCAACGTCCTGACTTTC.

V gene TRBV2 combines with J gene TRBJ1-5; weak D call: TRBD1 (5 bases). The CDR3 covers 13 residues. The germline V gene has CDR1 SNHLY and CDR2 FYNNEI. V lost 6 bases, J lost 7 bases, and 13 bases lay in between. The CDR3 coding sequence is TGTGCCAGCAGGGAGGGGCTAGGCCAGCCCCAGCATTTT. Amino acids: CASREGLGQPQHF.

The V gene is TRBV5-1, the J gene TRBJ2-3; D may be TRBD1 (5 bases). The V and J ends lost 4 bases and 4 bases respectively, with 10 bases between them. The germline CDR1 and CDR2 sequences are SGHRS and YFSETQ. This CDR3 has 13 amino acids. The CDR3 DNA reads as TGCGCCAGCAGCGGCAGGGAAGCAGATACGCAGTATTTT. It encodes CASSGREADTQYF.

At least ten counts were recorded for this clonotype. The chain couples TRBV12-3 or TRBV12-4 to TRBJ1-4; 8 bases map to TRBD1. This CDR3 has 16 residues. The V and J ends lost 1 base and 8 bases, in that order; junction bases with no gene match: 9. CDR3 region: CASSLGPDRGLEKLFF. CDR3 nucleotides: TGTGCCAGCAGTTTAGGACCCGACAGGGGTTTAGAAAAACTGTTTTTT.

This clonotype appeared a few times. The chain couples TRBV7-9 to TRBJ2-7, with D possibly matching TRBD2 (5 bases). This CDR3 is built from 12 residues. The V gene lost 7 bases and the J gene lost 4 bases, with 11 bases spanning the gap. The germline CDR1 and CDR2 sequences are SEHNR and FQNEAQ (reference sequence). The CDR3 DNA follows: TGTGCCAGCACCCGGGATTATTACGAGCAGTACTTC. The encoded protein is CASTRDYYEQYF.

The chain is built from TRBV12-3 or TRBV12-4 and TRBJ2-1; D is ambiguous. Trimming took off 2 bases at V and 5 bases at J, with 4 bases between the two ends. This CDR3 spans 12 amino acids. In DNA form, the CDR3 reads TGTGCCAGCAGTTTACGGGACAATGAGCAGTTCTTC. Its protein is CASSLRDNEQFF.

The chain is built from TRBV27 and TRBJ1-1, with a tentative D call TRBD1 (5 bases). This CDR3 has 16 amino acids. Trimming stripped 4 bases from V and 0 bases from J, with 15 bases between. CDR1 and CDR2 (germline): MNHEY, SMNVEV (reference sequence). The CDR3 DNA reads as TGTGCCAGCAGTTGGGGATCAGGGCTACTGAACACTGAAGCTTTCTTT. It yields the protein CASSWGSGLLNTEAFF.

This clonotype has at least ten counts. The chain links TRBV6-2 or TRBV6-3 to TRBJ2-7; TRBD1 aligns across 7 bases. The CDR3 is 17 residues long. Germline V gene lookup returns CDR1 MNHEY and CDR2 SVGEGT. V shed 0 bases, J shed 0 bases, and the junction held 8 bases outside the gene matches. For the CDR3, the DNA is TGTGCCAGCAGTTACTCGATGGGACAGAGAAGCTCCTACGAGCAGTACTTC. It codes for CASSYSMGQRSSYEQYF.

The chain couples TRBV7-2 to TRBJ1-3; D remains ambiguous. The CDR3 has 15 amino acids. Trimming left V 5 bases short and J 0 bases short, with 11 bases between. Germline CDR1 is SGHTA and CDR2 is FQGNSA. In DNA form, the CDR3 reads TGTGCCAGCAGCCCAACGAACCCCTCTGGAAACACCATATATTTT. This translates into CASSPTNPSGNTIYF.